This TCR beta chain was recorded in a study of neoadjuvant nivolumab and ipilimumab in lung cancer. Profiling relied on immunoSEQ multiplex PCR, and the TCRdb table lists in-frame clones only, not all of them. The sample has fewer than 40,000 clones; roughly 90% are singletons. About this clone itself: What it recognizes is unknown.

The V gene end was trimmed by 4 bases and the J gene end by 6 bases; junction bases not matched to a gene: 12. Germline V gene sequence: CDR1 SGHTA, CDR2 FQGTGA. The CDR3 totals 17 residues. General study findings and limits: Only two of four nivolumab-treated tumors gained richness and clonality by surgery. Resected tumors had greater TCR richness and clonality than uninvolved lung.

Source: peripheral blood, taken after neoadjuvant nivolumab, alone or with ipilimumab, at or shortly before surgery. The origin of this receptor is an adult with non-small cell lung cancer. The chain couples TRBV7-3 to TRBJ2-1; 10 bases are a match to TRBD2. The CDR3 here is CASSSPAGAGGVNEQFF. The DNA of the CDR3 is TGTGCCAGCAGCTCTCCCGCGGGAGCGGGAGGGGTCAATGAGCAGTTCTTC.